A single sample gave rise to the 20 T cell receptor beta chains below, sequenced in a study of shared clonotypes between healthy human individuals (dated by TCRdb to about 2020). The method behind the library was the immunoSEQ multiplex PCR assay. This is the immuneACCESS table as TCRdb keeps it, with only in-frame sequences that have V and J called. A part of the clones is gone; compared with another copy, unresolved V genes explain less than half, and the rest is unexplained. This sample lists under 200,000 clones; 85% to 95% were detected once. Clones ranked in the top ten supply 0.067% of the sample. Sequenced sample: naive CD4+ T cells sorted from blood. The cell subset or site label, read with the paper, signifies: CD45RA+ positively selected. The source is a woman aged 30 to 39 in good health.

The chain has TRBV5-1 and TRBJ2-7; 10 nucleotides line up with TRBD2. Germline values: CDR1 SGHRS, CDR2 YFSETQ. With V trimmed by 4 bases and J by 6 bases, 10 bases remained unmatched. The CDR3 spans 15 residues. The chain's CDR3 is CASSPPGLAGAEQYF. CDR3 bases: TGCGCCAGCAGCCCACCTGGGCTAGCGGGAGCCGAGCAGTACTTC.

This chain links TRBV18 with TRBJ2-1; 8 nucleotides line up with TRBD1. The CDR3 loop spans 15 amino acids. V lost 6 bases and J lost 4; bases outside the gene matches: 8. Germline V gene data show CDR1 as KGHSH and CDR2 as LQKENI. The CDR3 protein is CASSPGQGLYNEQFF. CDR3 bases: TGTGCCAGCTCTCCAGGACAGGGTCTATACAATGAGCAGTTCTTC.

This chain links TRBV18 with TRBJ2-5; D possibly corresponds to TRBD2 (5 bases). The DNA end favors TRBJ2-7, so the J call may be wrong. CDR1 is KGHSH, CDR2 LQKENI, per germline. CDR3 size: 15 residues. CDR3 in DNA: TGTGCCAGCTCACCAATAATGGACTCCACTCACGAGCAGTACTTC. This encodes CASSPIMDSTHEQYF.

This sequence joins TRBV4-1 and TRBJ1-2; D ambiguous. Trimming removed 0 bases at V and 7 bases at J, with 12 bases between. The CDR3 spans 14 residues. Germline CDR1 MGHRA, CDR2 YSYEKL. The CDR3 here is CASSQDRRESGYTF. Written as DNA, the CDR3 is TGCGCCAGCAGCCAAGATAGGAGGGAGTCTGGCTACACCTTC.

This clone was detected a few times. The rearrangement joins TRBV18 to TRBJ2-7; possibly TRBD1 for D (6 bases). Trimming shortened V by 2 bases and J by 2 bases, and 13 bases separated the two germline ends. This CDR3 region has 15 residues. CDR1 and CDR2 from the germline V gene are KGHSH and LQKENI. This CDR3 is CASSPTQGQTYEQYF. CDR3 coding DNA: TGTGCCAGCTCACCAACCCAGGGGCAGACCTACGAGCAGTACTTC.

This chain connects TRBV28 to TRBJ2-5; 8 nucleotides align to TRBD1. Germline CDR1 MDHEN, CDR2 SYDVKM. CDR3 length equals 16 residues. The V and J ends lost 3 bases and 5 bases, in that order; junction bases with no gene match: 11. The CDR3 region is CASSFRGQGAQETQYF. CDR3 nucleotide sequence: TGTGCCAGCAGTTTTCGAGGGCAGGGGGCGCAGGAGACCCAGTACTTC.

The rearrangement uses TRBV5-8 and TRBJ2-4; D gene ambiguous. Germline V gene data show CDR1 as SGHTS and CDR2 as YDEGEE. This CDR3 has 15 amino acids. Trimming took 9 bases from V and 0 from J, leaving 16 bases between them. The CDR3 loop is CATPTRNLAKNIQYF. The CDR3, as DNA: TGTGCCACCCCAACGCGCAATCTAGCCAAAAACATTCAGTACTTC.

The chain is built from TRBV4-1 and TRBJ1-5; a weak D match, TRBD1 (5 bases). V shed 4 bases and J shed 0 bases, with 22 bases lying between them. This CDR3 comprises 19 residues. Germline lookup yields CDR1 MGHRA and CDR2 YSYEKL. The CDR3 sequence is CASSPLRGSQIYSNQPQHF. The CDR3 bases are TGCGCCAGCAGCCCCCTACGGGGGAGTCAAATTTATAGCAATCAGCCCCAGCATTTT.

This rearrangement joins TRBV18 to TRBJ1-4; D not certain. V was clipped by 5 bases and J by 6 bases, with 16 bases between them. Germline CDR1 and CDR2: KGHSH and LQKENI. The CDR3 extends over 15 amino acids. DNA of the CDR3: TGTGCCAGCTCAGTAAACTACTTCCGGGATGAAAAACTGTTTTTT. Protein: CASSVNYFRDEKLFF.

The chain employs TRBV15 and TRBJ2-3; D possibly corresponds to TRBD1 (5 bases). Trimming cost V 2 bases and J 1 base, with 19 bases left between them. The germline CDR1 and CDR2 sequences are LNHNV and YYDKDF (reference sequence). The CDR3 is made up of 18 amino acids. The CDR3 is CATSRKSHRGMGTDTQYF. CDR3 nucleotides: TGTGCCACCAGCAGAAAGTCCCATAGGGGTATGGGCACAGATACGCAGTATTTT.

This clone occurred once. The chain joins TRBV19 to TRBJ2-7; 7 nucleotides match TRBD1. Germline trimming cut 5 bases from V and 3 bases from J; bases unmatched to any gene: 7. This CDR3 region has 14 residues. CDR1 LNHDA and CDR2 SQIVND come from the germline V gene (reference sequence). The CDR3 region has the DNA TGTGCCAGTAGTGATGCCGGGACAGACTACGAGCAGTACTTC. It specifies CASSDAGTDYEQYF.

The gene calls are TRBV5-1 and TRBJ1-2; D may be TRBD1 (6 bases). Trimming left V 3 bases short and J 4 bases short, with 16 bases between. The CDR3 length is 15 residues. Germline-derived CDR1 and CDR2 are SGHRS and YFSETQ. The CDR3 nucleotides read TGCGCCAGCAGCTCTTCCAGGGGTCTTAGCTATGGCTACACCTTC. Translated, it gives CASSSSRGLSYGYTF.

This clone was detected only a few times. The J gene is TRBJ2-7, the V gene TRBV7-9; a possible D gene is TRBD2 (6 bases). V was clipped by 8 bases and J by 2 bases, with 13 bases between them. CDR1 SEHNR and CDR2 FQNEAQ come from the germline V gene (reference sequence). The length of the CDR3 is 13 residues. CDR3: CASSTGAPYEQYF. The CDR3 DNA reads as TGTGCCAGCTCCACGGGAGCCCCCTACGAGCAGTACTTC.

The V and J genes are TRBV28 and TRBJ1-3; D remains unclear. The CDR3 spans 12 residues. V lost 7 bases to trimming and J lost 3 bases, with 7 bases between them. Per germline, CDR1 MDHEN and CDR2 SYDVKM. The CDR3 sequence: CASNENGNTIYF. CDR3 in DNA: TGTGCCAGCAACGAAAATGGAAACACCATATATTTT.

V is TRBV28 and J is TRBJ2-5, with TRBD2 matching over 7 bases. The J call is doubtful: the DNA matches TRBJ2-7 better. This CDR3 has 15 amino acids. Germline loops: CDR1 MDHEN, CDR2 SYDVKM. The CDR3 reads CASSEPGGTTYEQYF. CDR3 nucleotides: TGTGCCAGCAGCGAACCGGGGGGTACGACCTACGAGCAGTACTTC.

The chain carries TRBV28 and TRBJ1-5, with TRBD1 as a possible D gene (6 bases). CDR3 size: 18 residues. With 7 bases removed from V and 1 base from J, the gap between germline ends came to 23 bases. Germline V gives CDR1 MDHEN, CDR2 SYDVKM. The CDR3 protein is CASNTGTKYPTSNQPQHF. CDR3 sequence (DNA): TGTGCCAGCAACACCGGGACAAAATACCCCACAAGCAATCAGCCCCAGCATTTT.

The chain uses TRBV9 and TRBJ2-3, with D possibly matching TRBD2 (6 bases). The CDR3 covers 14 residues. V lost 1 base and J lost 0, with 6 bases in between. Germline values: CDR1 SGDLS, CDR2 YYNGEE. Written as DNA, the CDR3 is TGTGCCAGCAGCGTACGGGGGAGCACAGATACGCAGTATTTT. The encoded protein is CASSVRGSTDTQYF.

This clone has just a few counts. The chain links TRBV19 to TRBJ1-2; D not resolved. The CDR3 is 13 residues long. Trimming took 3 bases from V and 1 from J, leaving 6 bases between them. Germline V CDR1 and CDR2: LNHDA, SQIVND (reference sequence). The CDR3 loop reads CASSIGVNYGYTF. The CDR3 bases are TGTGCCAGTAGTATTGGGGTTAACTATGGCTACACCTTC.

The DNA for the CDR3 is TGTGCCAGCAGCTGGGGGGACGGTTACGAGCAGTACTTC. Protein sequence: CASSWGDGYEQYF. This chain joins TRBV5-8 and TRBJ2-5; weak D call: TRBD2 (6 bases). The J call is uncertain, as TRBJ2-7 better fits the DNA end. The CDR3 is 13 residues long. Germline V gene lookup returns CDR1 SGHTS and CDR2 YDEGEE.

The rearrangement joins TRBV11-2 to TRBJ1-1, with D unclear. Germline V gene sequence: CDR1 SGHAT, CDR2 FQNNGV. This CDR3 is built from 14 residues. The V and J ends lost 1 base and 7 bases respectively, with 13 bases between them. The DNA for the CDR3 is TGTGCCAGCAGCTTAGTAGGTGGGATTAGTGAAGCTTTCTTT. Translated, it gives CASSLVGGISEAFF.